The 30 T cell receptor beta chains presented below share a single source sample, sequenced in a study of metastatic and nonmetastatic thyroid tumors. TCRdb re-clonotyped the PCR reads via MiXCR. This sample has some 28,000 clones; roughly 4% occur once, and the top ten carry less than 3.5%. No patient received treatment before thyroid surgery. Sequencing was carried out using blood. These receptors were collected from a male donor with papillary thyroid cancer or a benign thyroid nodule (not recorded which). Some clones in this sample may be carry-over from other donors' samples.

The gene calls are TRBV6-1 and TRBJ1-2; 8 bases map to TRBD1. V lost 6 bases and J lost 9; bases outside the gene matches: 18. The CDR3 consists of 16 residues. Germline V lookup: CDR1 MNHNS, CDR2 SASEGT. CDR3 in amino acids: CASSSGQGRQGESYTF. The CDR3, as DNA: TGTGCCAGCAGCTCAGGACAGGGCCGGCAGGGGGAAAGCTACACCTTC.

The V call is TRBV6-5, the J call TRBJ2-5; tentatively, D is TRBD1 (5 bases). There are 14 residues in the CDR3. Per the germline V gene, CDR1 is MNHEY and CDR2 is SVGAGI. V lost 4 bases, J lost 4 bases, and 13 bases lay in between. CDR3 residues: CASSSQGGVETQYF. CDR3 nucleotides: TGTGCCAGCAGTTCCCAGGGTGGGGTAGAGACCCAGTACTTC.

This clone was counted many times. One end of the junction does not line up with germline, which may come from a read error. The sample has other DNA sequences that encode this CDR3 too. The chain employs TRBV6-4 and TRBJ2-2; a possible D gene is TRBD2 (5 bases). The germline V gene encodes CDR1 MRHNA and CDR2 SNTAGT. This CDR3 comprises 13 residues. This CDR3 reads CASSDSETGELFF. The DNA of the CDR3 is TGTGCCAGCAGTGACTCAGAGACTGGGGAGCTGTTCTTT.

The J gene is TRBJ2-2, the V gene TRBV5-1, with 10 bases fitting TRBD1. The CDR3 spans 15 residues. Germline V lookup: CDR1 SGHRS, CDR2 YFSETQ. V was clipped by 2 bases and J by 5 bases; unmatched bases: 3. This CDR3 reads CASSFLGQGTGELFF. CDR3 bases: TGCGCCAGCAGCTTTCTGGGACAGGGGACCGGGGAGCTGTTTTTT.

V usage is TRBV30 and J usage is TRBJ1-1; D call uncertain. V was cut by 0 bases and J by 1 base, with 9 bases left in between. This CDR3 spans 14 amino acids. Germline-derived CDR1 and CDR2 are GTSNPN and SVGIG (reference sequence). The CDR3 DNA reads TGTGCCTGGAGTGTATCTGGGCCGAACACTGAAGCTTTCTTT. Its protein product is CAWSVSGPNTEAFF.

In its sample, this clone was seen a few times. This chain uses TRBV6-1 with TRBJ2-7; D remains ambiguous. CDR3 length equals 8 residues. Trimming took off 10 bases at V and 7 bases at J, with 5 bases between the two ends. CDR1 and CDR2 from the germline V gene are MNHNS and SASEGT. In DNA, the CDR3 is TGTGCCACCCCGGAGCAGTACTTC. This codes for CATPEQYF.

To note about this clone: The junction and the germline gene differ at one end; a read error may be behind it. Distinct nucleotide sequences in the sample also encode this CDR3. The rearrangement joins TRBV15 to TRBJ2-2; 8 bases match TRBD2. Germline CDR1 is LNHNV and CDR2 is YYDKDF (reference sequence). CDR3 length: 21 residues. CDR3 sequence reads: CATSRERTSPRMVSNTGELFF. The CDR3 DNA reads as TGTGCCACCAGCAGAGAAAGGACTAGCCCACGTATGGTATCGAATACCGGGGAGCTGTTTTTT. Based on the CDR3 plus reference TRBV15 and TRBJ2-2, the full variable domain is DAMVIQNPRYQVTQFGKPVTLSCSQTLNHNVMYWYQQKSSQAPKLLFHYYDKDFNNEADTPDNFQSRRPNTSFCFLDIRSPGLGDTAMYLCATSRERTSPRMVSNTGELFFGEGSRLTVL.

This clone is medium-sized by share. The chain combines TRBV6-2 or TRBV6-3 with TRBJ2-2; D not certain. From germline, CDR1 is MNHEY and CDR2 SVGEGT. V lost 6 bases and J 4 bases, leaving 9 bases between the germline ends. The CDR3 contains 13 residues. CDR3 nucleotide sequence: TGTGCCAGCAGGCGATCGGGCACCGGGGAGCTGTTTTTT. This codes for CASRRSGTGELFF.

Regarding this clone: The conserved closing phenylalanine or tryptophan is absent in this CDR3, likely reflecting a read error. The chain joins TRBV29-1 to TRBJ2-3, with 9 bases that match TRBD2. Germline assignment: CDR1 SQVTM and CDR2 ANQGSEA. The J segment lost 2 bases and the V segment lost 3 bases, leaving 6 bases of the junction unmatched. The CDR3 consists of 15 residues. CDR3 protein: CSVEYGTSFTDTQYL. The CDR3 nucleotides read TGCAGCGTTGAGTACGGGACTAGCTTCACAGATACGCAGTATCTT.

This clone appeared a few times. This rearrangement joins TRBV6-1 to TRBJ1-2; D is undetermined. Germline CDR1 and CDR2: MNHNS and SASEGT. This CDR3 contains 14 residues. Trimming pared 6 bases from V and 2 bases from J, leaving 13 bases between. CDR3 nucleotide sequence: TGTGCCAGCAGCCTTCAAGACTTGAACTATGGCTACACCTTC. It codes for CASSLQDLNYGYTF.

V and J are TRBV6-2 or TRBV6-3 and TRBJ1-1; tentatively, D is TRBD1 (5 bases). The germline V gene encodes CDR1 MNHEY and CDR2 SVGEGT. V was shortened by 7 bases and J by 11 bases, with 23 bases between the two germline ends. This CDR3 region has 14 residues. This CDR3 reads CASIPTGGDNEAFF. CDR3 coding DNA: TGTGCCAGCATCCCGACCGGGGGTGACAATGAGGCTTTCTTT.

As regards this clone: The junction and the germline gene differ at one end; a read error may be behind it. The CDR3 protein is CASSGQGSSYKQYF. The CDR3 DNA reads TGTGCCAGCAGTGGACAGGGGAGCTCCTACAAGCAGTACTTC. The chain has TRBV2 and TRBJ2-7, with TRBD1 matching 8 bases. This CDR3 is 14 amino acids long. From germline, CDR1 is SNHLY and CDR2 FYNNEI.

This clone has at least ten counts. The V and J genes are TRBV4-1 and TRBJ2-1; 10 bases align to TRBD2. Trimming took 3 bases from V and 3 from J; bases not matched to a gene: 5. Germline V gene sequence: CDR1 MGHRA, CDR2 YSYEKL. The CDR3 length is 16 residues. The CDR3 nucleotides read TGCGCCAGCAGCCATACCTCTAGCGGGAGCTACAATGAGCAGTTCTTC. Its translation: CASSHTSSGSYNEQFF.

This clone was seen ten or more times. This chain uses TRBV7-9 with TRBJ1-1; 8 bases align to TRBD1. The CDR3 extends over 13 amino acids. The V gene end was trimmed by 6 bases and the J gene end by 4 bases; junction bases not matched to a gene: 4. The germline V gene has CDR1 SEHNR and CDR2 FQNEAQ (reference sequence). The CDR3 region has the DNA TGTGCCAGCAGTCGGACAGGGATCACTGAAGCTTTCTTT. Its translation is CASSRTGITEAFF.

At least ten counts were recorded for this clone. The chain has TRBV5-1 and TRBJ2-1; the match to TRBD2 covers 12 bases. Looked up from germline, CDR1 is SGHRS and CDR2 is YFSETQ. V shed 4 bases and J 7 bases; nucleotides not matched to a gene: 9. The CDR3 length is 16 residues. CDR3 in DNA: TGCGCCAGCAGCCCCTCGGGGGGACTAGCGGGTAATGAGCAGTTCTTC. Encoded protein: CASSPSGGLAGNEQFF.

This clone has a count of ten or more. The chain links TRBV30 to TRBJ2-3, with D possibly TRBD2 on 6 matching bases. This CDR3 comprises 12 residues. V was cut by 1 base and J by 6 bases, with 8 bases left in between. Per germline, CDR1 GTSNPN and CDR2 SVGIG (reference sequence). For the CDR3, the DNA is TGTGCCTGGAGTGGAGGGACTGATACGCAGTATTTT. This translates into CAWSGGTDTQYF.

This clone occurred a few times. J is TRBJ1-4 and V is TRBV19; no reliable D call. The CDR3 loop spans 13 amino acids. The V and J ends lost 5 bases and 8 bases respectively, with 12 bases between them. The germline gives CDR1 LNHDA, CDR2 SQIVND (reference sequence). The CDR3 region has the DNA TGTGCCAGTAGTTCTCCCCGTAAGGAAAAACTGTTTTTT. Residues: CASSSPRKEKLFF.

This clone was observed many times. The chain couples TRBV6-5 to TRBJ2-1; D gene uncertain. The CDR3 consists of 14 residues. Germline CDR1 MNHEY, CDR2 SVGAGI. Trimming pared 0 bases from V and 8 bases from J, leaving 11 bases between. The CDR3 here is CASSYSDLRHEQFF. As DNA, the CDR3 is TGTGCCAGCAGTTACTCCGACTTACGGCATGAGCAGTTCTTC.

The chain joins TRBV5-1 to TRBJ2-2; 7 bases map to TRBD1. V dropped 6 bases and J dropped 4; count of bases not matched to a gene: 6. Looked up from germline, CDR1 is SGHRS and CDR2 is YFSETQ. The CDR3 is 14 residues long. CDR3 nucleotide sequence: TGCGCCAGCAACCTTGGGACAGCCACCGGGGAGCTGTTTTTT. It encodes CASNLGTATGELFF.

This clone was picked up a small number of times. Possible read error: a much larger clone is one base away. CDR3 sequence (DNA): TGTGCCAGCATTTACTCTGGACAATATGGGTACGAGCAGTACTTC. Its protein product is CASIYSGQYGYEQYF. V gene TRBV6-2 or TRBV6-3 combines with J gene TRBJ2-7, with D possibly matching TRBD1 (5 bases). Per germline, CDR1 MNHEY and CDR2 SVGEGT. The CDR3 sequence is 15 residues long.

The chain carries TRBV11-2 and TRBJ1-1, with D perhaps TRBD1 (5 bases). The germline CDR1 and CDR2 sequences are SGHAT and FQNNGV. The CDR3 has 14 amino acids. Trimming stripped 1 base from V and 1 base from J, with 7 bases between. Written as DNA, the CDR3 is TGTGCCAGCAGCTTAGTTGGGGGGAACACTGAAGCTTTCTTT. This encodes CASSLVGGNTEAFF.

This clone was counted many times. This chain connects TRBV19 to TRBJ1-5, with D unresolved. The CDR3 length is 15 residues. V was pared by 5 bases and J by 3 bases, with 14 bases between. CDR1 is LNHDA, CDR2 SQIVND, per germline (reference sequence). CDR3 residues: CASSPWGGDNQPQHF. The DNA for the CDR3 is TGTGCCAGTAGTCCTTGGGGAGGCGACAATCAGCCCCAGCATTTT.

This clone appeared a few times. An end of the junction differs from the germline gene, which may be a read error. The J gene is TRBJ2-6, the V gene TRBV6-4, with D perhaps assigned TRBD1 or TRBD2 (5 bases each). Germline assignment: CDR1 MRHNA and CDR2 SNTAGT. CDR3 length: 14 residues. DNA of the CDR3: TGTGTCAGCAGTGACGGGGCTGGTGCCAACGTCCTGACTTTC. Translation gives CVSSDGAGANVLTF.

A few counts support this clone. This rearrangement joins TRBV6-4 to TRBJ2-2, with 11 nucleotides matching TRBD1. From germline, CDR1 is MRHNA and CDR2 SNTAGT. J was trimmed by 6 bases and V by 6 bases; bases with no gene match: 6. The CDR3 loop spans 15 amino acids. CDR3 region: CASSPGQGEAGELFF. The CDR3 coding sequence is TGTGCCAGCAGCCCGGGACAGGGGGAGGCCGGGGAGCTGTTTTTT.

This clone was found many times. V is TRBV29-1 and J is TRBJ2-3; 9 bases map to TRBD1. J was trimmed by 6 bases and V by 6 bases; bases with no gene match: 7. The CDR3 loop spans 13 amino acids. CDR1 and CDR2 from the germline V gene are SQVTM and ANQGSEA. In nucleotides, the CDR3 is TGCAGCGTAGACAGGGGGTTAACGGATACGCAGTATTTT. It is translated as CSVDRGLTDTQYF.

The gene calls are TRBV29-1 and TRBJ1-5; no clear D gene. CDR3 length: 13 residues. The germline V gene has CDR1 SQVTM and CDR2 ANQGSEA. Trimming took 4 bases from V and 6 from J, leaving 13 bases between them. DNA of the CDR3: TGCAGCGTTGGACATGGGTCGGGTCAGCCCCAGCATTTT. Translating it yields CSVGHGSGQPQHF.

The chain recombines TRBV10-3 with TRBJ2-1, with 8 bases fitting TRBD1. Germline CDR1 is ENHRY and CDR2 is SYGVKD. The trim removed 6 bases at V and 0 bases at J, leaving 4 bases unmatched. This CDR3 region has 15 residues. The CDR3 nucleotides are TGTGCCATCAGGCCTCAGGGGGCCTCCTACAATGAGCAGTTCTTC. Translating gives CAIRPQGASYNEQFF.

This clone was counted only a few times. The chain joins TRBV6-2 or TRBV6-3 to TRBJ2-3; maybe TRBD1 (6 bases). Trimming pared 7 bases from V and 2 bases from J, leaving 13 bases between. Germline assignment: CDR1 MNHEY and CDR2 SVGEGT. This CDR3 contains 14 residues. The CDR3 nucleotides are TGTGCCAGCACCAAGGGGACAAACACAGATACGCAGTATTTT. Its protein product is CASTKGTNTDTQYF.

This clone was seen ten or more times. This chain links TRBV7-8 with TRBJ2-2; the D is unclear. CDR3 size: 14 residues. Trimming cost V 0 bases and J 7 bases, with 9 bases left between them. Germline V CDR1 and CDR2: SGHVS, FQNEAQ. Here the CDR3 DNA reads TGTGCCAGCAGCTTAGCGAGTATTGGCGGGGAGCTGTTTTTT. As protein: CASSLASIGGELFF.

This clone has a count of ten or more. The V and J genes are TRBV7-9 and TRBJ1-1, with D hard to call. The V and J ends lost 5 bases and 3 bases respectively, with 10 bases between them. This CDR3 region has 13 residues. Germline V gene lookup returns CDR1 SEHNR and CDR2 FQNEAQ (reference sequence). CDR3 region: CASSHQGYTEAFF. Written as DNA, the CDR3 is TGTGCCAGCAGCCATCAAGGTTACACTGAAGCTTTCTTT.